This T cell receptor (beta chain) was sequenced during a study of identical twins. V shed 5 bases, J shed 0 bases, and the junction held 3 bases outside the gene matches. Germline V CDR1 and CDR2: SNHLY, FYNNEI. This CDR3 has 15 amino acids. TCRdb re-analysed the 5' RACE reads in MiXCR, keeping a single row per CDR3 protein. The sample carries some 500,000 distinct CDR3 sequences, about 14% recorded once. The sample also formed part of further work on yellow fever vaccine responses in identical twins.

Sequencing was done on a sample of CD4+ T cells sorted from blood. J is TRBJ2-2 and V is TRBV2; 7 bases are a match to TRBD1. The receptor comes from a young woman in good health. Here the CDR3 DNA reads TGTGCCAGCAGTCGGACAGGATCGAACACCGGGGAGCTGTTTTTT. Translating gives CASSRTGSNTGELFF.